One sample yielded the 3 T cell receptor beta chains listed below, sequenced in a study of blood T cell repertoires in COVID-19. Some clones are missing from TCRdb's copy, which holds only in-frame ones; the method was immunoSEQ multiplex PCR. The sample lists 340,000 or so clones; around 88% were seen once. The sample was peripheral blood. The receptors here all came from a man aged 25-45 years with active or convalescent COVID-19.

The CDR3 loop is CASSLGWANTEAFF. The CDR3 DNA is TGTGCCAGCAGCTTAGGGTGGGCGAACACTGAAGCTTTCTTT. V and J are TRBV7-9 and TRBJ1-1; no clear D. Germline V gives CDR1 SEHNR, CDR2 FQNEAQ (reference sequence). CDR3 length: 14 residues. Trimming removed 1 base from V and 1 base from J, with 7 bases in between.

DNA of the CDR3: TGTGCCAGTAAGACTAGCGGGGGGGGTCCAGCCAAAAACATTCAGTACTTC. Its translation: CASKTSGGGPAKNIQYF. The chain recombines TRBV2 with TRBJ2-4; 14 bases fit TRBD2. Germline V gene lookup returns CDR1 SNHLY and CDR2 FYNNEI. V shed 9 bases and J 0 bases; nucleotides not matched to a gene: 7. The CDR3 totals 17 residues.

This clone was recorded a few times. The genes are TRBV3-1 (or the pseudogene TRBV3-2) and TRBJ1-4, with unresolved D. From germline, CDR1 is LGHDT and CDR2 YNNKEL (reference sequence). The length of the CDR3 is 16 residues. Trimming took off 4 bases at V and 5 bases at J, with 17 bases between the two ends. Written as DNA, the CDR3 is TGTGCCAGCAGCCGCAATTGGGCCATCAACAATGAAAAACTGTTTTTT. Its translation is CASSRNWAINNEKLFF.